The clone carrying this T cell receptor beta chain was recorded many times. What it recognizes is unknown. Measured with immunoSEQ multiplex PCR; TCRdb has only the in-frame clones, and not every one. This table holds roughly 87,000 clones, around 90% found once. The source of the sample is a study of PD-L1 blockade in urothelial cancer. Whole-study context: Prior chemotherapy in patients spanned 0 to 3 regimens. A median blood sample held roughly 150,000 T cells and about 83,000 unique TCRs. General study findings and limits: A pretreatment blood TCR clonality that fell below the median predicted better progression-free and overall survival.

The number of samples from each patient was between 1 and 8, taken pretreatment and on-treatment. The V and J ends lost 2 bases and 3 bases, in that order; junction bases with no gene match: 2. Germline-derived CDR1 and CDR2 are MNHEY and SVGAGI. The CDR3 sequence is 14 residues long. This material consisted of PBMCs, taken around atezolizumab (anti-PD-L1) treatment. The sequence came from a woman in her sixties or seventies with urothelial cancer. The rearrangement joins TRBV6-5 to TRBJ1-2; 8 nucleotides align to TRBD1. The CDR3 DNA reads TGTGCCAGCAGTTACACGACAGGGGACTATGGCTACACCTTC. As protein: CASSYTTGDYGYTF.